Reported below is one T cell receptor (beta chain). The sample comes from a study of blood T cell repertoires in COVID-19. The wider study: There were acute and convalescent COVID-19 samples, and they came from the United States, Italy and Spain. T cells, B-cell-depleted T cells, or PBMCs provided the cDNA or gDNA that served as material.

Sequencing used immunoSEQ multiplex PCR; TCRdb keeps in-frame clones, though not all of them. The profile shows 76,000 or so clones, roughly four fifths of them singletons. V lost 3 bases and J lost 5, with 11 bases in between. Looked up from germline, CDR1 is SGDLS and CDR2 is YYNGEE. CDR3 size: 13 residues. The rearrangement uses TRBV9 and TRBJ1-1, with D unclear. The source of this sequence is a man aged 50-60 years with acute or convalescent COVID-19. Sequences were obtained from peripheral blood. The DNA for the CDR3 is TGTGCCAGCAGCGCGGGAGGGAGAACTGAAGCTTTCTTT. Amino acid sequence: CASSAGGRTEAFF.